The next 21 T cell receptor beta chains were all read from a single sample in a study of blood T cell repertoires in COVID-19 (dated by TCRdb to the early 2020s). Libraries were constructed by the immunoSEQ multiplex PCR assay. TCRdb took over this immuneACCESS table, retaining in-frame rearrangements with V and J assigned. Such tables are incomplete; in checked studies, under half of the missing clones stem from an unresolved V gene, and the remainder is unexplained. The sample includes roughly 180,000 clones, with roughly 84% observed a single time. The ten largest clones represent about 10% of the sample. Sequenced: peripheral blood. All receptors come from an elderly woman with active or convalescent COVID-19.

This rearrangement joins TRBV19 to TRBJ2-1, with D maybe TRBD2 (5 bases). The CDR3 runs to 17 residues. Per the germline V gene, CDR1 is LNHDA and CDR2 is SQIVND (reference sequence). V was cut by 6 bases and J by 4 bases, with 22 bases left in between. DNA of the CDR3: TGTGCCAGTAGCGCATCCGGGATAGGTATACTTTACAATGAGCAGTTCTTC. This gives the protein CASSASGIGILYNEQFF.

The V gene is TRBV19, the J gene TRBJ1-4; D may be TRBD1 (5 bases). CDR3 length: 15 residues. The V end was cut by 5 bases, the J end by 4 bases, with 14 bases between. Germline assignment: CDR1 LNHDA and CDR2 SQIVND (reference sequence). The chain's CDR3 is CASSRGGEINEKLFF. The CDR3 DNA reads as TGTGCCAGTAGTCGCGGGGGGGAGATTAATGAAAAACTGTTTTTT.

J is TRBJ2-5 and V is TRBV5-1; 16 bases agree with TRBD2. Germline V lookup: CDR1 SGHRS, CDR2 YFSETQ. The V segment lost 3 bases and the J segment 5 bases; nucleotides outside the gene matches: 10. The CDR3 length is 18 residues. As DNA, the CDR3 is TGCGCCAGCAGCTCTTCCGGGACTAGCGGGAGGGCATGGGAGACCCAGTACTTC. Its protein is CASSSSGTSGRAWETQYF.

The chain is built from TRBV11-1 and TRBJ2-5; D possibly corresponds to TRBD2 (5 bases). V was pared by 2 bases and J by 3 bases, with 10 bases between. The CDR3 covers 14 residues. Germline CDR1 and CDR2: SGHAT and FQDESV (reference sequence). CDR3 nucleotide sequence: TGTGCCAGCAGCTTAATGATGGGAGAAGAGACCCAGTACTTC. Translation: CASSLMMGEETQYF.

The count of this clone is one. CDR3 in amino acids: CASSSGASVGGELFF. Written as DNA, the CDR3 is TGTGCCAGCAGTTCTGGGGCTAGCGTCGGCGGGGAGCTGTTTTTT. The chain uses TRBV28 and TRBJ2-2, with D perhaps matching TRBD2 (6 bases). The germline V gene encodes CDR1 MDHEN and CDR2 SYDVKM. The ends were cut back, 4 bases at V and 7 bases at J, with 16 bases in the middle. This CDR3 is 15 amino acids long. The full variable domain, in which reference TRBV28 and TRBJ2-2 provide the parts outside the CDR3, is DVKVTQSSRYLVKRTGEKVFLECVQDMDHENMFWYRQDPGLGLRLIYFSYDVKMKEKGDIPEGYSVSREKKERFSLILESASTNQTSMYLCASSSGASVGGELFFGEGSRLTVL.

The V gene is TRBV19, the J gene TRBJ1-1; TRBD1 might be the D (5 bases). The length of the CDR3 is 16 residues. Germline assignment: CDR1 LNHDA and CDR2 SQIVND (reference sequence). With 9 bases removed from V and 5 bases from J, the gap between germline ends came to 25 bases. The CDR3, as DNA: TGTGCCAGGGTTACGGGGGGTTTTAGTTGGATGACTGAAGCTTTCTTT. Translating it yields CARVTGGFSWMTEAFF.

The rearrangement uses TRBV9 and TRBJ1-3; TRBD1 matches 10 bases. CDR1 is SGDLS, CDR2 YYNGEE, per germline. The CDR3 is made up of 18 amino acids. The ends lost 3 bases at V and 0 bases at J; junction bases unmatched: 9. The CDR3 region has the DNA TGTGCCAGCAGCGGGGGCCCGGGACAGGGGCTCTCTGGAAACACCATATATTTT. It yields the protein CASSGGPGQGLSGNTIYF.

This chain's CDR3 is CASSPFTGDEKLFF. The CDR3 nucleotides read TGCGCCAGCAGCCCATTTACGGGGGATGAAAAACTGTTTTTT. J is TRBJ1-4 and V is TRBV5-1; weak D call: TRBD1 (5 bases). V lost 4 bases to trimming and J lost 6 bases, with 13 bases between them. The CDR3 sequence is 14 residues long. The germline gives CDR1 SGHRS, CDR2 YFSETQ.

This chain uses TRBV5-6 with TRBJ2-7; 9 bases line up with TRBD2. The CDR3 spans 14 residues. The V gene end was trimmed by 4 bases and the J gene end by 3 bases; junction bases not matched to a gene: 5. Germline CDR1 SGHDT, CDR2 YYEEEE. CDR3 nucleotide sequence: TGTGCCAGCAGCGGGGGACTAGCCTTCTACGAGCAGTACTTC. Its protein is CASSGGLAFYEQYF.

For the CDR3, the DNA is TGTGCCAGTAGTAGCACGACAGGGTGGACAGCTTTCTTT. This translates into CASSSTTGWTAFF. The chain has TRBV19 and TRBJ1-1, with 7 nucleotides matching TRBD1. The V segment lost 4 bases and the J segment 10 bases; nucleotides outside the gene matches: 9. CDR3 size: 13 residues. Germline V gene sequence: CDR1 LNHDA, CDR2 SQIVND (reference sequence).

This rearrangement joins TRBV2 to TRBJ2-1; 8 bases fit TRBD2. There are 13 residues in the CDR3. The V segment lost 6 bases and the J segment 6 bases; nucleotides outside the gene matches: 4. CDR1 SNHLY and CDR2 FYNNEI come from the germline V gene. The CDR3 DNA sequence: TGTGCCAGCAGAGGACTAGCCCGCAATGAGCAGTTCTTC. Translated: CASRGLARNEQFF.

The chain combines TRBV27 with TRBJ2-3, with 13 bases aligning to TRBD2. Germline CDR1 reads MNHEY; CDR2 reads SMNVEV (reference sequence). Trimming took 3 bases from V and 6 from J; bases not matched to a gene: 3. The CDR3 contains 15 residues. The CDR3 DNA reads TGTGCCAGCAGTTTCTTACTAGCGGGAGGGGATACGCAGTATTTT. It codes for CASSFLLAGGDTQYF.

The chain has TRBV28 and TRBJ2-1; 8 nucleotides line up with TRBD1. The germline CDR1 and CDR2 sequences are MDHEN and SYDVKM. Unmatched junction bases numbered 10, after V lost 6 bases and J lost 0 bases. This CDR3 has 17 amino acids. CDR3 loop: CASSLEGQASSYNEQFF. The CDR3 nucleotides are TGTGCCAGCAGCCTTGAGGGACAGGCGAGCTCCTACAATGAGCAGTTCTTC.

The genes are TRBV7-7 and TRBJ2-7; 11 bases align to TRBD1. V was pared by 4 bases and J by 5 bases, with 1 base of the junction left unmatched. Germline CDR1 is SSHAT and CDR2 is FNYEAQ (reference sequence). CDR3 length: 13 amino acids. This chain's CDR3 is CASSWGQGDEQYF. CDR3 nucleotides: TGTGCCAGCAGCTGGGGACAGGGGGACGAGCAGTACTTC.

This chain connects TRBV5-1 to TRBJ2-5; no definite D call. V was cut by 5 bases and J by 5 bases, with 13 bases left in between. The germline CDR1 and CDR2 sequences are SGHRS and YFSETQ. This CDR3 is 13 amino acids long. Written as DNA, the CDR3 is TGCGCCAGCAGTTTATGGGCCAGGGAGACCCAGTACTTC. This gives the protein CASSLWARETQYF.

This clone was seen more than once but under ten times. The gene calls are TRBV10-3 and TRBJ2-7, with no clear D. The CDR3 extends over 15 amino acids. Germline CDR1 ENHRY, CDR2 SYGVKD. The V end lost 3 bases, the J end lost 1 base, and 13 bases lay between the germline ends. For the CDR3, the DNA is TGTGCCATCAGTGACCCAGGCCCGATTTCCTACGAGCAGTACTTC. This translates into CAISDPGPISYEQYF.

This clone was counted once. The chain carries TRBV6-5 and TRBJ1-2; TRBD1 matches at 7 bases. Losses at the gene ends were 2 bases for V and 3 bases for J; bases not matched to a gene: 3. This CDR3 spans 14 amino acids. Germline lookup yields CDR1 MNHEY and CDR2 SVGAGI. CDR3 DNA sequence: TGTGCCAGCAGTTACCTCGGACAGGACTATGGCTACACCTTC. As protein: CASSYLGQDYGYTF.

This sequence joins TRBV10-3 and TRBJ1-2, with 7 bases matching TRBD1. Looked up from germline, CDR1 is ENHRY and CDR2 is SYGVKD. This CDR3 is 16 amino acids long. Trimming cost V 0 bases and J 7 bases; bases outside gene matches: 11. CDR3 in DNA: TGTGCCATCAGTGAGTCCTTGTCGGACAGGCCAGGTGGCTACACCTTC. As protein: CAISESLSDRPGGYTF.

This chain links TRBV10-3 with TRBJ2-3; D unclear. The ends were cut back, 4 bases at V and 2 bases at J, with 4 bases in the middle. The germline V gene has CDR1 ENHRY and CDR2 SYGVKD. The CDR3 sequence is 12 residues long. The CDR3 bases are TGTGCCATCAGTGCGTTCACAGATACGCAGTATTTT. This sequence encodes CAISAFTDTQYF.

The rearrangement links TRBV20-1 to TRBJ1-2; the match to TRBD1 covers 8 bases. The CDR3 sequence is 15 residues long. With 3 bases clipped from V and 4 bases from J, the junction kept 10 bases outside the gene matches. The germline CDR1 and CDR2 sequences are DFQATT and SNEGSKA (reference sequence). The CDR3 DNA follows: TGCAGTGCTAGTTCCCGGGACAGGAGCCCCTATGGCTACACCTTC. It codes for CSASSRDRSPYGYTF.

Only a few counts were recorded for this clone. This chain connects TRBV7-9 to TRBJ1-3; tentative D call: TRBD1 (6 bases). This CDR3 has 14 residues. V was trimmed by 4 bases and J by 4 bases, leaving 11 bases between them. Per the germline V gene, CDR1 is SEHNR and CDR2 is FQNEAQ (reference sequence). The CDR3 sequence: CASSSGQTGNTIYF. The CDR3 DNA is TGTGCCAGCAGCTCAGGACAGACGGGAAACACCATATATTTT.